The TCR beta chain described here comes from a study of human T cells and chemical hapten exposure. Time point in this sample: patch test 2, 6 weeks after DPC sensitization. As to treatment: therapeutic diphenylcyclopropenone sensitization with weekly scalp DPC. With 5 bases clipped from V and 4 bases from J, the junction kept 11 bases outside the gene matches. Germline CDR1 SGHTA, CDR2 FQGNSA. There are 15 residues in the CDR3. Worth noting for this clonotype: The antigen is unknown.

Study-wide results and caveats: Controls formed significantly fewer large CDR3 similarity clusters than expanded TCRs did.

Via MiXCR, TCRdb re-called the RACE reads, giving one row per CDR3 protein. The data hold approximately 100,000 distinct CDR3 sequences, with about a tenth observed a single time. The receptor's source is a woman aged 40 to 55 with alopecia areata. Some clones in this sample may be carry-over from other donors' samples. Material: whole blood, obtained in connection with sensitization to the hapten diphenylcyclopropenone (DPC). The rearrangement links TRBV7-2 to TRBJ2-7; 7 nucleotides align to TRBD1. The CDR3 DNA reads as TGTGCCAGCAGCCTTAGGACAGGCACCCAATACGAGCAGTACTTC. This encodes CASSLRTGTQYEQYF.